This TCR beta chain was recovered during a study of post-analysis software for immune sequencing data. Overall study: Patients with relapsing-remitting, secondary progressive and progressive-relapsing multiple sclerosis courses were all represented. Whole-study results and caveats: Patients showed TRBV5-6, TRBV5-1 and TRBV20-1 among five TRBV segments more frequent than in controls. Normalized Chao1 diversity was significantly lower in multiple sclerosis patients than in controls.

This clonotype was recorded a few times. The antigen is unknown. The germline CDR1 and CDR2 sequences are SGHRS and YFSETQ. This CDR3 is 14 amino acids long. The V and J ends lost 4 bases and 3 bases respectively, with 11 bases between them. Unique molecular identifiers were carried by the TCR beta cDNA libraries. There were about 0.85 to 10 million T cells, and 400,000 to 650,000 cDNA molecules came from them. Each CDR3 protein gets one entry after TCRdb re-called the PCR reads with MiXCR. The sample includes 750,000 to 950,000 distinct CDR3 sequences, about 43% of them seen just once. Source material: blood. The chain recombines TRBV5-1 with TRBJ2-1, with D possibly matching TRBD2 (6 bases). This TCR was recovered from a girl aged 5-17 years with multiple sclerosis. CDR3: CASSAGTVYNEQFF. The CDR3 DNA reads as TGCGCCAGCAGCGCGGGGACGGTCTACAATGAGCAGTTCTTC.